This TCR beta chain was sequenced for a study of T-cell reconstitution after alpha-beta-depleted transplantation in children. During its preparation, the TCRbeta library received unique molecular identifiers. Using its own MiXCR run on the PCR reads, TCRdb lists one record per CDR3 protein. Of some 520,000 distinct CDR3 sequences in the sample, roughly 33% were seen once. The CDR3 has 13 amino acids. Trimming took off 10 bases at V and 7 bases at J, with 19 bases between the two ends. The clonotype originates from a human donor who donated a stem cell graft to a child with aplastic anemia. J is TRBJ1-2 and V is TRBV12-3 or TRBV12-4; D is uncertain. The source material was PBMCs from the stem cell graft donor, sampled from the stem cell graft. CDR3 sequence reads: CATLGLKPSGYTF. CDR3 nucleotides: TGTGCCACCCTAGGACTGAAACCATCTGGCTACACCTTC.